A single sample gave rise to the 30 T cell receptor beta chains below, sequenced in a study of early T cells in non-severe SARS-CoV-2 infection (dated by TCRdb to about 2021). Library prep was done by 5' RACE. The instrument given in TCRdb is NextSeq 500. In TCRdb, the public reads were trimmed at Q25 with fastp and aligned with MiXCR, with productive beta chains retained. Merged by CDR3 protein, the rows form single entries marked with the most common genes and DNA. A total of tens of thousands of distinct CDR3 sequences appear in this sample, 16% of them only once. Jointly, the top ten make up 5.1% of the sample. Sample: whole blood, taken at baseline. The origin of the receptors is an adult who was a healthcare worker with PCR-confirmed SARS-CoV-2 infection or an uninfected control (not recorded which).

V and J are TRBV6-5 and TRBJ1-2; D remains unclear. The germline V gene encodes CDR1 MNHEY and CDR2 SVGAGI. V dropped 2 bases and J dropped 8 bases, with 12 bases sitting between them. This CDR3 contains 13 residues. CDR3 sequence reads: CASSYRVDAGYTF. As DNA, the CDR3 is TGTGCCAGCAGTTACAGGGTCGATGCGGGCTACACCTTC.

The gene calls are TRBV12-3 or TRBV12-4 and TRBJ2-7; 7 nucleotides align to TRBD1. With V trimmed by 6 bases and J by 5 bases, 7 bases remained unmatched. CDR3 length equals 13 residues. CDR3 residues: CASRARGRDEQYF. DNA of the CDR3: TGTGCCAGCAGGGCTAGGGGGCGCGACGAGCAGTACTTC.

This clonotype occurred a few times. The chain's CDR3 is CATSDASGRDTGELFF. CDR3 nucleotide sequence: TGTGCCACCAGTGATGCGAGCGGGAGAGACACCGGGGAGCTGTTTTTT. V usage is TRBV24-1 and J usage is TRBJ2-2, with 8 nucleotides matching TRBD2. V trimming: 3 bases; J trimming: 3 bases; junction bases outside the gene matches: 5. The germline CDR1 and CDR2 sequences are KGHDR and SFDVKD. CDR3 length: 16 residues.

Only a few counts were recorded for this clonotype. This chain joins TRBV7-6 and TRBJ2-1; the match to TRBD2 covers 9 bases. The CDR3 covers 14 residues. V shed 2 bases, J shed 7 bases, and the junction held 3 bases outside the gene matches. Germline lookup yields CDR1 SGHVS and CDR2 FNYEAQ. The CDR3, as DNA: TGTGCCAGCAGCTTACTAGCGGGGAAAAATGAGCAGTTCTTC. This codes for CASSLLAGKNEQFF.

This clonotype came up many times. The chain couples TRBV4-2 to TRBJ1-2; no reliable D call. CDR1 and CDR2 (germline): LGHNA, YNFKEQ. The CDR3 covers 12 residues. Deletions cut 1 base from V and 6 bases from J, with 6 bases between. The CDR3 nucleotides read TGTGCCAGCAGCCAAGGAGCAAATGGCTACACCTTC. Its translation is CASSQGANGYTF.

V gene TRBV12-3 or TRBV12-4 combines with J gene TRBJ2-7; weak D call: TRBD1 (7 bases). V was pared by 5 bases and J by 4 bases, with 12 bases between. CDR3 length: 13 amino acids. The CDR3 here is CASSEEGAYEQYF. DNA for the CDR3: TGTGCCAGCAGTGAGGAGGGGGCGTACGAGCAGTACTTC.

This clonotype was recorded a few times. The J gene is TRBJ1-6, the V gene TRBV11-2; D is unclear. The CDR3 runs 18 residues. Between the trimmed V and J ends, which lost 6 bases and 2 bases, there was a span of 20 bases. Germline loops: CDR1 SGHAT, CDR2 FQNNGV. The CDR3 loop reads CASRPGLSGWAYNSPLHF. In nucleotides, the CDR3 is TGTGCCAGCAGACCCGGACTCTCCGGCTGGGCCTATAATTCACCCCTCCACTTT.

The chain recombines TRBV7-8 with TRBJ2-2; D unclear. This CDR3 is 15 amino acids long. Trimming took 1 base from V and 4 from J, leaving 10 bases between them. Germline CDR1 and CDR2: SGHVS and FQNEAQ. The CDR3 DNA is TGTGCCAGCAGCTTAGTTGCAGCTCTCACCGGGGAGCTGTTTTTT. It codes for CASSLVAALTGELFF.

This clonotype was seen only a few times. For the CDR3, the DNA is TGTGCCAGCAGCTTTAGCGGGTGGGGCTACAATGAGCAGTTCTTC. Its translation: CASSFSGWGYNEQFF. The V and J genes are TRBV7-2 and TRBJ2-1; 7 bases match TRBD2. This CDR3 spans 15 amino acids. Germline assignment: CDR1 SGHTA and CDR2 FQGNSA. V lost 3 bases to trimming and J lost 3 bases; unmatched junction nucleotides: 5.

Only a few counts were recorded for this clonotype. This chain links TRBV12-3 or TRBV12-4 with TRBJ2-7; D is perhaps TRBD2 (5 bases). V was cut by 2 bases and J by 2 bases, with 19 bases left in between. This CDR3 comprises 17 residues. CDR3 nucleotide sequence: TGTGCCAGCAGTTTAAAACTCTTGGGTAGCGTGGCCTACGAGCAGTACTTC. The encoded protein is CASSLKLLGSVAYEQYF.

The V and J genes are TRBV6-1 and TRBJ1-4; a possible D gene is TRBD1 (6 bases). Germline V gene data show CDR1 as MNHNS and CDR2 as SASEGT. This CDR3 spans 14 amino acids. Trimming cost V 8 bases and J 14 bases, with 24 bases left between them. The CDR3 sequence is CASAPGQVNIRLFF. In DNA form, the CDR3 reads TGTGCCAGCGCCCCGGGACAAGTCAATATTCGGCTGTTTTTT.

The chain recombines TRBV2 with TRBJ2-1; D not certain. The germline gives CDR1 SNHLY, CDR2 FYNNEI. The germline V and J ends were trimmed by 4 bases and 5 bases, with 3 bases remaining between them. The CDR3 covers 11 residues. The CDR3 nucleotides read TGTGCCAGCAGTGCAGACAATGAGCAGTTCTTC. This sequence encodes CASSADNEQFF.

This clonotype has only a few counts. The chain recombines TRBV7-9 with TRBJ2-2, with a possible D match to TRBD1 (6 bases). V gave up 7 bases and J gave up 2 bases, with 17 bases separating them. CDR3 length: 16 amino acids. CDR1 is SEHNR and CDR2 is FQNEAQ in the germline V gene (reference sequence). The CDR3 region has the DNA TGTGCCAGCAATTCTGGGGGCTCATTAAACACCGGGGAGCTGTTTTTT. Encoded protein: CASNSGGSLNTGELFF.

The chain combines TRBV5-5 with TRBJ1-5; no clear D. Trimming pared 0 bases from V and 3 bases from J, leaving 10 bases between. The CDR3 runs to 15 residues. CDR1 and CDR2 from the germline V gene are SGHKS and YYEKEE (reference sequence). Here the CDR3 reads CASSLAYTHNQPQHF. CDR3 DNA sequence: TGTGCCAGCAGCTTGGCGTACACTCACAATCAGCCCCAGCATTTT.

This clonotype was observed a handful of times. V is TRBV7-8 and J is TRBJ1-1, with D unresolved. The CDR3 is made up of 12 amino acids. V shed 1 base and J shed 7 bases, with 7 bases lying between them. CDR1 is SGHVS and CDR2 is FQNEAQ in the germline V gene. The CDR3 sequence: CASSLVSREAFF. CDR3 coding DNA: TGTGCCAGCAGCTTAGTTTCGCGTGAAGCTTTCTTT.

This clonotype was seen a few times. The rearrangement joins TRBV5-4 to TRBJ1-1; D is undetermined. Germline V gene sequence: CDR1 SGHNT, CDR2 YYREEE (reference sequence). Trimming shortened V by 6 bases and J by 2 bases, and 20 bases separated the two germline ends. This CDR3 is built from 16 residues. The CDR3 sequence is CASKEGLDLGNTEAFF. CDR3 sequence (DNA): TGTGCCAGCAAAGAGGGTTTAGATCTAGGCAACACTGAAGCTTTCTTT.

This clonotype has only one observation. The rearrangement links TRBV6-5 to TRBJ1-5; D unresolved. CDR1 is MNHEY, CDR2 SVGAGI, per germline. This CDR3 has 13 residues. Trimming cost V 6 bases and J 0 bases, with 6 bases left between them. In DNA form, the CDR3 reads TGTGCCAGCAGACAAAATAGCAATCAGCCCCAGCATTTT. This translates into CASRQNSNQPQHF.

The chain couples TRBV20-1 to TRBJ2-7; 9 nucleotides match TRBD2. V dropped 1 base and J dropped 3; count of bases not matched to a gene: 1. Germline lookup yields CDR1 DFQATT and CDR2 SNEGSKA (reference sequence). The CDR3 consists of 13 residues. The CDR3: CSARGTSDYEQYF. CDR3 coding DNA: TGCAGTGCTAGAGGGACTAGCGACTACGAGCAGTACTTC.

The chain uses TRBV28 and TRBJ2-7; D gene ambiguous. The CDR3 runs to 13 residues. Germline CDR1 MDHEN, CDR2 SYDVKM. V gave up 2 bases and J gave up 4 bases, with 9 bases separating them. The CDR3 nucleotides are TGTGCCAGCAGTTTAGATGTCTTGTACGAGCAGTACTTC. Its protein is CASSLDVLYEQYF.

The chain employs TRBV15 and TRBJ1-4; weak D call: TRBD1 (6 bases). There are 15 residues in the CDR3. Germline CDR1 reads LNHNV; CDR2 reads YYDKDF (reference sequence). Between the trimmed V and J ends, which lost 8 bases and 5 bases, there was a span of 18 bases. The CDR3 protein is CATARQEVKNEKLFF. For the CDR3, the DNA is TGTGCCACCGCGCGACAGGAGGTTAAAAATGAAAAACTGTTTTTT.

The V gene is TRBV5-1, the J gene TRBJ1-2; D is uncertain. V was trimmed by 0 bases and J by 4 bases, leaving 10 bases between them. The V gene's germline CDR1 is SGHRS and CDR2 YFSETQ. The CDR3 is made up of 14 amino acids. CDR3 DNA sequence: TGCGCCAGCAGCTTGGCCAGTTCTAGCTATGGCTACACCTTC. Protein: CASSLASSSYGYTF.

This clonotype was detected many times. The chain's CDR3 is CASSYVRGSTPLHF. The CDR3 DNA follows: TGTGCCAGCAGTTATGTCAGGGGATCTACACCCCTCCACTTT. The chain uses TRBV28 and TRBJ1-6; D is perhaps TRBD1 (6 bases). CDR1 and CDR2 from the germline V gene are MDHEN and SYDVKM. Trimming took off 4 bases at V and 11 bases at J, with 15 bases between the two ends. CDR3 length equals 14 residues.

There are a few counts of this clonotype. The V gene is TRBV20-1, the J gene TRBJ1-1; 10 bases are shared with TRBD1. The germline V gene encodes CDR1 DFQATT and CDR2 SNEGSKA (reference sequence). This CDR3 comprises 13 residues. The V and J ends lost 3 bases and 11 bases, in that order; junction bases with no gene match: 9. The CDR3 is CSARPDRGLKAFF. The CDR3 coding sequence is TGCAGTGCTAGGCCTGACAGGGGGCTTAAGGCTTTCTTT.

This clonotype was counted a few times. The V call is TRBV20-1, the J call TRBJ2-6, with no clear D. Trimming removed 3 bases from V and 0 bases from J, with 12 bases in between. The V gene's germline CDR1 is DFQATT and CDR2 SNEGSKA (reference sequence). CDR3 size: 16 residues. The CDR3 region is CSASTPFDSGANVLTF. CDR3 DNA sequence: TGCAGTGCTAGTACTCCATTTGACTCTGGGGCCAACGTCCTGACTTTC.

The chain combines TRBV12-3 or TRBV12-4 with TRBJ2-5; 7 bases align to TRBD1. This CDR3 comprises 12 residues. The V and J ends lost 6 bases and 4 bases, in that order; junction bases with no gene match: 2. The CDR3 reads CASSRDRETQYF. The CDR3 DNA reads as TGTGCCAGCAGCCGGGACAGAGAGACCCAGTACTTC.

The sample holds a few counts of this clonotype. This chain uses TRBV6-1 with TRBJ2-1; possible D gene TRBD1, 6 bases. The CDR3 has 15 amino acids. The germline V gene has CDR1 MNHNS and CDR2 SASEGT. The V gene lost 0 bases and the J gene lost 9 bases, with 15 bases spanning the gap. The CDR3 loop is CASSEAEGVISEQFF. CDR3 sequence (DNA): TGTGCCAGCAGTGAAGCTGAGGGGGTCATCAGTGAGCAGTTCTTC.

A few counts support this clonotype. V gene TRBV11-2 combines with J gene TRBJ2-7; D is ambiguous. CDR1 is SGHAT and CDR2 is FQNNGV in the germline V gene. V dropped 1 base and J dropped 3 bases, with 4 bases sitting between them. The CDR3 runs to 12 residues. The CDR3 reads CASSLALYEQYF. In DNA, the CDR3 is TGTGCCAGCAGCTTAGCCCTCTACGAGCAGTACTTC.

This chain uses TRBV3-1 with TRBJ2-1; D could derive from TRBD1 or TRBD2 (5 bases each). Looked up from germline, CDR1 is LGHDT and CDR2 is YNNKEL (reference sequence). V was cut by 1 base and J by 8 bases, with 12 bases left in between. This CDR3 has 14 amino acids. The CDR3 nucleotides read TGTGCCAGCAGCCAAGTTCCGGGGCCTTATGAGCAGTTCTTC. Protein: CASSQVPGPYEQFF.

This clonotype was observed a handful of times. The rearrangement uses TRBV7-9 and TRBJ2-7; 7 bases line up with TRBD2. The CDR3 sequence is 13 residues long. CDR1 SEHNR and CDR2 FQNEAQ come from the germline V gene (reference sequence). Trimming removed 5 bases from V and 3 bases from J; junction bases left unmatched: 4. The CDR3 sequence: CASSRQRDYEQYF. CDR3 nucleotides: TGTGCCAGCAGCCGCCAGCGGGACTACGAGCAGTACTTC.

The rearrangement links TRBV7-9 to TRBJ2-7; D gene ambiguous. This CDR3 spans 12 amino acids. V shed 1 base and J shed 4 bases, with 5 bases lying between them. CDR1 and CDR2 from the germline V gene are SEHNR and FQNEAQ (reference sequence). The CDR3 is CASSLVWYEQYF. The CDR3, as DNA: TGTGCCAGCAGCTTAGTATGGTACGAGCAGTACTTC.